The 25 T cell receptor beta chains below were found in one sample sequenced in a study of cytomegalovirus exposure and HLA in healthy donors. With 60 Vbeta and 13 Jbeta primers, the PCR was carried out. The table came from immunoSEQ multiplex PCR; TCRdb's copy has only in-frame clones and leaves some out. This table holds 150,000 to 200,000 clones, about 12% found once. The sample comprised PBMCs. These TCRs come from a man aged 45 to 65 in good health and CMV-seropositive.

This clone was counted a few times. This chain links TRBV10-3 with TRBJ2-3; 9 bases fit TRBD2. Germline V gene lookup returns CDR1 ENHRY and CDR2 SYGVKD. The CDR3 covers 17 residues. The V gene end was trimmed by 4 bases and the J gene end by 0 bases; junction bases not matched to a gene: 8. The CDR3 region is CAISAAGTSTSTDTQYF. Here the CDR3 DNA reads TGTGCCATCAGTGCCGCCGGGACTAGCACGAGCACAGATACGCAGTATTTT.

This clone was observed a handful of times. The rearrangement uses TRBV4-3 and TRBJ1-4; 8 bases are a match to TRBD1. This CDR3 has 17 residues. Germline CDR1 reads LGHNA; CDR2 reads YSLEER. V gave up 4 bases and J gave up 8 bases; unmatched junction bases: 15. CDR3 region: CASSPGGGTGLKEKLFF. For the CDR3, the DNA is TGCGCCAGCAGCCCTGGGGGTGGGACAGGCCTAAAGGAAAAACTGTTTTTT.

The chain joins TRBV6-5 to TRBJ1-6; TRBD1 aligns across 7 bases. The trim removed 2 bases at V and 8 bases at J, leaving 6 bases unmatched. CDR1 and CDR2 from the germline V gene are MNHEY and SVGAGI. The CDR3 runs 15 residues. Here the CDR3 DNA reads TGTGCCAGCAGTTACCTAGACAGGGCTCATTCACCCCTCCACTTT. This sequence encodes CASSYLDRAHSPLHF.

This chain joins TRBV5-6 and TRBJ2-5, with TRBD2 matching over 7 bases. Germline loops: CDR1 SGHDT, CDR2 YYEEEE. After removal of 4 bases from V and 5 bases from J, the junction contained 17 bases not matched to a gene. The CDR3 totals 17 residues. CDR3 DNA: TGTGCCAGCAGCAGGGGCAGCGGGGCTCGGCGTCGGGAGACCCAGTACTTC. Its protein is CASSRGSGARRRETQYF. The variable domain in full, completed from reference TRBV5-6 and TRBJ2-5, reads DAGVTQSPTHLIKTRGQQVTLRCSPKSGHDTVSWYQQALGQGPQFIFQYYEEEERQRGNFPDRFSGHQFPNYSSELNVNALLLGDSALYLCASSRGSGARRRETQYFGPGTRLLVL.

The CDR3 is CASRDNRSNQPQHF. Here the CDR3 DNA reads TGTGCCTCCCGGGACAACCGAAGCAATCAGCCCCAGCATTTT. The chain carries TRBV28 and TRBJ1-5; maybe TRBD1 (6 bases). Trimming took 11 bases from V and 1 from J, leaving 15 bases between them. The germline V gene has CDR1 MDHEN and CDR2 SYDVKM. This CDR3 is 14 amino acids long.

This clone was recorded a few times. This chain joins TRBV11-2 and TRBJ2-5; possibly TRBD2 for D (6 bases). The CDR3 is 15 amino acids. Germline loops: CDR1 SGHAT, CDR2 FQNNGV. V was clipped by 5 bases and J by 1 base, with 14 bases between them. The CDR3 spells CASSGGAWSQETQYF. CDR3 bases: TGTGCCAGCAGCGGAGGGGCGTGGAGCCAAGAGACCCAGTACTTC.

This clone has more than one count but fewer than ten. The gene calls are TRBV9 and TRBJ2-1; TRBD1 aligns across 7 bases. V gave up 0 bases and J gave up 5 bases; unmatched junction bases: 5. This CDR3 spans 15 amino acids. CDR1 is SGDLS, CDR2 YYNGEE, per germline. The CDR3 nucleotides are TGTGCCAGCAGCGTAGAGGGGGCAATAAACAATGAGCAGTTCTTC. This gives the protein CASSVEGAINNEQFF.

The rearrangement joins TRBV29-1 to TRBJ2-1, with TRBD2 matching over 8 bases. Germline V gene data show CDR1 as SQVTM and CDR2 as ANQGSEA. The CDR3 covers 11 residues. V was pared by 7 bases and J by 9 bases, with 5 bases of the junction left unmatched. CDR3 sequence: CSAGGASEQFF. The CDR3 DNA sequence: TGCAGCGCCGGGGGGGCGTCTGAGCAGTTCTTC.

This clone was counted a few times. The chain carries TRBV2 and TRBJ2-7; tentatively, D is TRBD1 (5 bases). CDR1 is SNHLY and CDR2 is FYNNEI in the germline V gene. Trimming stripped 6 bases from V and 1 base from J, with 10 bases between. The CDR3 covers 13 residues. The CDR3 here is CASRPDTSYEQYF. The CDR3 region has the DNA TGTGCCAGCAGGCCGGACACATCCTACGAGCAGTACTTC.

V is TRBV11-3 and J is TRBJ2-5, with D maybe TRBD2 (6 bases). The CDR3 has 14 residues. V was pared by 0 bases and J by 5 bases, with 10 bases between. CDR1 is SGHNT and CDR2 is YENEEA in the germline V gene. The CDR3 nucleotides read TGTGCCAGCAGCTTAGATCGGGGAGGCGAGACCCAGTACTTC. Amino acids: CASSLDRGGETQYF.

This clone was found a few times. V and J are TRBV30 and TRBJ2-6; D is ambiguous. The germline V gene encodes CDR1 GTSNPN and CDR2 SVGIG (reference sequence). Trimming cost V 5 bases and J 0 bases, with 2 bases left between them. This CDR3 is built from 12 residues. The CDR3 spells CAWYSGANVLTF. CDR3 in DNA: TGTGCCTGGTACTCTGGGGCCAACGTCCTGACTTTC.

This clone was seen more than once but under ten times. The chain links TRBV6-5 to TRBJ2-2; no firm D call. Looked up from germline, CDR1 is MNHEY and CDR2 is SVGAGI. The CDR3 length is 15 residues. Trimming shortened V by 6 bases and J by 0 bases, and 11 bases separated the two germline ends. The CDR3 spells CASRKTGTNTGELFF. In DNA, the CDR3 is TGTGCCAGCAGAAAGACTGGAACGAACACCGGGGAGCTGTTTTTT.

The V and J genes are TRBV10-3 and TRBJ1-1; TRBD1 matches 8 bases. The CDR3 loop spans 16 amino acids. Unmatched junction bases numbered 12, after V lost 2 bases and J lost 7 bases. CDR1 and CDR2 (germline): ENHRY, SYGVKD. The CDR3 protein is CAISEGSYRGFVEAFF. In DNA, the CDR3 is TGTGCCATCAGTGAGGGGAGTTACAGGGGGTTCGTTGAAGCTTTCTTT.

This clone showed up just a few times. The rearrangement links TRBV29-1 to TRBJ2-3, with a tentative D call TRBD1 (6 bases). The CDR3 length is 14 residues. Trimming took off 6 bases at V and 0 bases at J, with 13 bases between the two ends. CDR1 is SQVTM, CDR2 ANQGSEA, per germline. This CDR3 is CSVQGQLSTDTQYF. The CDR3 bases are TGCAGCGTCCAGGGACAACTTAGCACAGATACGCAGTATTTT.

This clone was counted between two and nine times. The gene calls are TRBV11-2 and TRBJ2-3, with D tentatively TRBD2 (5 bases). V was cut by 4 bases and J by 6 bases, with 11 bases left in between. The CDR3 sequence is 13 residues long. Germline CDR1 and CDR2: SGHAT and FQNNGV. In nucleotides, the CDR3 is TGTGCCAGCAGCTCCTCCGTAGCGGATACGCAGTATTTT. It is translated as CASSSSVADTQYF.

A few counts support this clone. The gene calls are TRBV12-2 and TRBJ1-2; TRBD1, the table's D call, was not compared with the DNA. TRBV12-2 is described as a pseudogene. CDR3 length equals 16 residues. The CDR3 loop is CASRIPSDSPFLSYTF. The CDR3 DNA reads TGTGCAAGTCGAATACCCTCGGACAGCCCCTTTTTGAGCTACACCTTC.

V usage is TRBV4-3 and J usage is TRBJ1-2, with D perhaps matching TRBD1 (5 bases). Germline lookup yields CDR1 LGHNA and CDR2 YSLEER. The CDR3 is made up of 18 amino acids. Trimming removed 0 bases at V and 0 bases at J, with 17 bases between. Written as DNA, the CDR3 is TGCGCCAGCAGCCAAGAGGGACTACCTACCTGGGCTAACTATGGCTACACCTTC. It is translated as CASSQEGLPTWANYGYTF.

This clone was observed a few times. The chain employs TRBV25-1 and TRBJ1-1, with TRBD1 identical over 7 bases. Germline CDR1 reads MGHDK; CDR2 reads SYGVNS. This CDR3 has 14 amino acids. Unmatched junction bases numbered 10, after V lost 8 bases and J lost 4 bases. The CDR3 nucleotides read TGTGCCAGCGGGACCGCGACAGGGCTCACTGAAGCTTTCTTT. It encodes CASGTATGLTEAFF.

This clone was seen a few times. The chain carries TRBV6-5 and TRBJ2-7; D possibly corresponds to TRBD2 (7 bases). Deletions cut 5 bases from V and 3 bases from J, with 11 bases between. This CDR3 spans 13 amino acids. Germline CDR1 MNHEY, CDR2 SVGAGI. The CDR3 is CASSGRGGYEQYV. The CDR3, as DNA: TGTGCCAGCAGTGGGAGGGGGGGCTACGAGCAGTACGTC.

This clone was observed a handful of times. The rearrangement links TRBV12-5 to TRBJ1-1, with TRBD1 as a possible D gene (5 bases). V was clipped by 11 bases and J by 7 bases, with 20 bases between them. From germline, CDR1 is LGHNT and CDR2 FRNRAP. The CDR3 covers 13 residues. CDR3 nucleotides: TGTGCTTCTCGTTGGGGCAACCTGGGTGAAGCTTTCTTT. It encodes CASRWGNLGEAFF. Full variable domain (outside the CDR3, taken from reference TRBV12-5 and TRBJ1-1): DARVTQTPRHKVTEMGQEVTMRCQPILGHNTVFWYRQTMMQGLELLAYFRNRAPLDDSGMPKDRFSAEMPDATLATLKIQPSEPRDSAVYFCASRWGNLGEAFFGQGTRLTVV.

This clone has only a few counts. V is TRBV5-1 and J is TRBJ1-2, with TRBD1 identical over 12 bases. This CDR3 comprises 17 residues. CDR1 and CDR2 (germline): SGHRS, YFSETQ. The V gene end was trimmed by 2 bases and the J gene end by 1 base; junction bases not matched to a gene: 6. The CDR3 region has the DNA TGCGCCAGCAGCTTAGGGGGACAGGGGGCGATTAACTATGGCTACACCTTC. Protein: CASSLGGQGAINYGYTF.

The CDR3 region has the DNA TGTGCCAGTAGTACAAGGGGCGCGTACACTGAAGCTTTCTTT. Protein product: CASSTRGAYTEAFF. The genes are TRBV19 and TRBJ1-1; TRBD1 might be the D (5 bases). The CDR3 is made up of 14 amino acids. Germline V CDR1 and CDR2: LNHDA, SQIVND (reference sequence). With 4 bases removed from V and 3 bases from J, the gap between germline ends came to 12 bases.

This clone was picked up a small number of times. The sample carries other DNA sequences with the same CDR3. The chain joins TRBV7-2 to TRBJ1-1; perhaps TRBD1 as D (5 bases). Trimming pared 1 base from V and 4 bases from J, leaving 19 bases between. CDR1 is SGHTA, CDR2 FQGNSA, per germline. CDR3 length equals 17 residues. The CDR3 loop is CASSLGWGLTRGTEAFF. The CDR3, as DNA: TGTGCCAGCAGCTTAGGGTGGGGACTCACACGGGGCACTGAAGCTTTCTTT.

This clone came up a few times. As DNA, the CDR3 is TGTGCCAGCAGCCAGTTGGCGGGGGGCCTGGTAGGCACCGGGGAGCTGTTTTTT. Translated: CASSQLAGGLVGTGELFF. J is TRBJ2-2 and V is TRBV7-2; 8 nucleotides match TRBD2. With 5 bases clipped from V and 4 bases from J, the junction kept 15 bases outside the gene matches. The CDR3 is 18 amino acids. The germline gives CDR1 SGHTA, CDR2 FQGNSA.

This clone was picked up a small number of times. V gene TRBV7-2 combines with J gene TRBJ1-1, with D unclear. Germline lookup yields CDR1 SGHTA and CDR2 FQGNSA. The germline V and J ends were trimmed by 5 bases and 0 bases, with 13 bases remaining between them. The CDR3 loop spans 15 amino acids. The chain's CDR3 is CASSTRGTVNTEAFF. DNA of the CDR3: TGTGCCAGCAGCACCCGGGGTACGGTGAACACTGAAGCTTTCTTT. Variable domain in full (rest from reference TRBV7-2 and TRBJ1-1): GAGVSQSPSNKVTEKGKDVELRCDPISGHTALYWYRQSLGQGLEFLIYFQGNSAPDKSGLPSDRFSAERTGGSVSTLTIQRTQQEDSAVYLCASSTRGTVNTEAFFGQGTRLTVV.